The 6 T cell receptor beta chains reported below all come from one sample, sequenced in a study of neurological immune-mediated disorders. TCRdb itself ran the 5' RACE reads through MiXCR, one entry per CDR3 protein. The sample consists of 46,000 or so distinct CDR3 sequences, roughly 4.4% of them appearing once. Sequences were obtained from PBMCs. The receptors were gathered from a woman aged 60-75 years with multiple sclerosis.

This clonotype was seen ten or more times. The J gene is TRBJ1-5, the V gene TRBV20-1; no reliable D call. The germline gives CDR1 DFQATT, CDR2 SNEGSKA (reference sequence). This CDR3 is built from 15 residues. V was shortened by 0 bases and J by 0 bases, with 9 bases between the two germline ends. The CDR3 spells CSAREGSFSNQPQHF. In DNA form, the CDR3 reads TGCAGTGCTAGAGAAGGCAGCTTTAGCAATCAGCCCCAGCATTTT.

The V call is TRBV2, the J call TRBJ2-3; D may be TRBD2 (5 bases). The CDR3 covers 14 residues. Trimming cost V 10 bases and J 4 bases, with 18 bases left between them. CDR1 is SNHLY and CDR2 is FYNNEI in the germline V gene. This CDR3 is CATQRRVGPDTQYF. The CDR3 DNA reads TGTGCCACCCAAAGGCGGGTAGGACCAGATACGCAGTATTTT.

By share of the sample, this clonotype is medium-sized. This chain links TRBV21-1 with TRBJ1-5. TRBV21-1 is given as a pseudogene. The CDR3 has 17 amino acids. The CDR3, as DNA: TGTGCCAGCAGCAAAGGTCTGACGACTCTAGGTAATCAGCCCCAGCATTTT. Translation: CASSKGLTTLGNQPQHF.

This clonotype was seen only once. The CDR3 end shows no conserved phenylalanine or tryptophan, and so a read error is likely. The chain is built from TRBV10-2 and TRBJ2-7; 11 positions agree with TRBD1. V was pared by 5 bases and J by 6 bases, with 12 bases of the junction left unmatched. This CDR3 region has 16 residues. Germline assignment: CDR1 WSHSY and CDR2 SAAADI. The CDR3 sequence: CASSFPGQGVSGEQYN. Here the CDR3 DNA reads TGCGCCAGCAGTTTTCCGGGACAGGGGGTCTCCGGCGAGCAGTACAAC.

This clonotype was seen ten or more times. The chain has TRBV4-3 and TRBJ2-2; no clear D. CDR1 is LGHNA and CDR2 is YSLEER in the germline V gene. The CDR3 length is 14 residues. The V gene lost 1 base and the J gene lost 3 bases, with 6 bases spanning the gap. This CDR3 reads CASSQVGYTGELFF. The CDR3 bases are TGCGCCAGCAGCCAAGTTGGGTACACCGGGGAGCTGTTTTTT.

In its sample, this clonotype was seen many times. V usage is TRBV12-3 or TRBV12-4 and J usage is TRBJ1-2; D is unresolved. V lost 4 bases, J lost 0 bases, and 9 bases lay in between. The CDR3 has 14 amino acids. This CDR3 reads CASSSPTSNYGYTF. The CDR3 DNA follows: TGTGCCAGCAGTTCCCCGACATCTAACTATGGCTACACCTTC.